This T cell receptor (beta chain) originates from a study of cytomegalovirus exposure and HLA in healthy donors. The PCR made use of 60 Vbeta and 13 Jbeta primers. Produced via immunoSEQ multiplex PCR; TCRdb's table is partial and in-frame only. The sample consists of around 140,000 clones, about 80% of them appearing once. Germline V gene data show CDR1 as SGHAT and CDR2 as FQNNGV. J gave up 8 bases and V 0 bases, and 8 bases lay outside the gene matches. The CDR3 consists of 16 residues. This TCR came from a middle-aged man in good health and CMV-seronegative. The chain joins TRBV11-2 to TRBJ1-4; 8 nucleotides line up with TRBD1. The sample comprised PBMCs. CDR3 DNA sequence: TGTGCCAGCAGCTTAGAAATCGGACAGGGTTGGGAAAAACTGTTTTTT. This gives the protein CASSLEIGQGWEKLFF.